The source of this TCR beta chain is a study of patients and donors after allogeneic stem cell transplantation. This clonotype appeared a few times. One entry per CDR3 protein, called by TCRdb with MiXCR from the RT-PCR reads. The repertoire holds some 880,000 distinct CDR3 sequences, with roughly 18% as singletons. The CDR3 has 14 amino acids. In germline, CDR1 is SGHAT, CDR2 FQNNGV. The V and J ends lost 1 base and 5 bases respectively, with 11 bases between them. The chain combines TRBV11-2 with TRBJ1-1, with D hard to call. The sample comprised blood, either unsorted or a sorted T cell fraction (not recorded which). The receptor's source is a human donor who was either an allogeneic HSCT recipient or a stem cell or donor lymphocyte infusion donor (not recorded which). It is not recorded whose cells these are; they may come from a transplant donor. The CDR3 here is CASSLGGLVTEAFF. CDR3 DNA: TGTGCCAGCAGCTTAGGCGGGCTAGTGACTGAAGCTTTCTTT.